This TCR beta chain appears in the sequencing data of a study of tumour-infiltrating T cells in Burkitt lymphoma (TCRdb year 2020). About the investigation overall: When TCR repertoire data were correlated with clinical outcome, productive clonality turned out to predict both overall and progression-free survival, independent of established prognosticators, age at diagnosis among them.

This clone was seen more than once but under ten times. The antigen it recognizes is unknown. No much larger clonotype is one base removed from it; base qualities were not supplied. Library preparation used the immunoSEQ multiplex PCR assay. Held by TCRdb, this immuneACCESS table contains in-frame sequences only and omits some clones. Under half of the omission traces to an unresolved V gene where checked; the cause of the rest is unknown. A total of 4,500 to 5,000 clones appear in this sample, around 23% of them only once. The ten largest clonotypes hold roughly 28% of the sample. Looking up the germline V gene yields CDR1 SQVTM and CDR2 ANQGSEA. The CDR3 numbers 12 residues from cysteine through phenylalanine. Only the CDR3 DNA stays, 36 bases, in frame from base 1. V is pared back by 6 bases and J by 0 bases, with 9 bases lying between the germline termini.

This TCR came from a human donor with diffuse large B-cell lymphoma. The specimen sequenced was tumor tissue. The sequence joins TRBV29-1 to TRBJ2-7, and perhaps TRBD1 as D gene, on 6 matching bases. In nucleotides, the sequence is TGCAGCGTGAGACAGGTCTCCTACGAGCAGTACTTC. This sequence encodes CSVRQVSYEQYF.